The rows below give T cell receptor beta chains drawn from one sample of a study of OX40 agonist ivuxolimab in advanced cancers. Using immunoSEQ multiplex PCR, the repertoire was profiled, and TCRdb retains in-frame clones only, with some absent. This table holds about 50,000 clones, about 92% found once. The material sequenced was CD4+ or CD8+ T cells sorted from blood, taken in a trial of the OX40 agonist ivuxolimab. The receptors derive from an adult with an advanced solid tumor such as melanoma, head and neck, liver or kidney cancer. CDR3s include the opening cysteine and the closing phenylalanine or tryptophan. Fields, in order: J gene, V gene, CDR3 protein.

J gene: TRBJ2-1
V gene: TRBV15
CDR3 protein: CATSPKVAGLSEQFF

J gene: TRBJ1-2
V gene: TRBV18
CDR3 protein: CASSPEGTGQSGGYTF

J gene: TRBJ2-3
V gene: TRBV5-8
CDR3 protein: CASSLPFETSGLSTDTQYF

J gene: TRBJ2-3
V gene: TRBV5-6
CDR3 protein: CASSPRDSSTDTQYF

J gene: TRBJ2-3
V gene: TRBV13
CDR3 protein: CASSEYPGQGTDTQYF

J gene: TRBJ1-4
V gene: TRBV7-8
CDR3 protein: CASSSRAGGVTRPNEKLFF

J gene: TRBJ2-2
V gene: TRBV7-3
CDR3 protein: CASSPTWNKNTGELFF

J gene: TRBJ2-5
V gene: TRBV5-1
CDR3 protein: CASSKTGPETQYF

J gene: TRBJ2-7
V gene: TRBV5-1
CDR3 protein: CASSLAASYEQYF

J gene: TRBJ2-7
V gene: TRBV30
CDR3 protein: CAWDFGGTSYEQYF

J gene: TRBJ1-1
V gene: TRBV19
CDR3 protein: CASIGSGKGEWTEAFF

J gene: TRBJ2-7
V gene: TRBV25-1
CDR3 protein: CASTQSYEQYF

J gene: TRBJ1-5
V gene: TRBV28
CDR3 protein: CASTPRDSGWVGNQPQHF

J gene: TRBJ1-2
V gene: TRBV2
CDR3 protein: CASSGRAGYDYTF

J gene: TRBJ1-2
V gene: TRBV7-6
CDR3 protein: CASSPPTGDGYTF

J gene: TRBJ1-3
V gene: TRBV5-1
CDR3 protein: CASSLDGYSGNTIYF

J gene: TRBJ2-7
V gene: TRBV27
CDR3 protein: CASLSPSYEQYF

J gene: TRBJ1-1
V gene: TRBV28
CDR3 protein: CASSFSEWTEAFF

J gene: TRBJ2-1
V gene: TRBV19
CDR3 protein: CASSFFSGGSRNEQFF

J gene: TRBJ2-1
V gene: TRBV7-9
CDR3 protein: CASSSVAGGRYNEQFF

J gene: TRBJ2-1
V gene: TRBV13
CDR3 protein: CASSLGLADRGGNEQFF

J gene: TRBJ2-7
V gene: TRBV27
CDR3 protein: CASSFLAGRYEQYF

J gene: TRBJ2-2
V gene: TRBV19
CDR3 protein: CASSTRGGLAGVTGELFF

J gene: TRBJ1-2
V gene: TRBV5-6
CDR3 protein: CASSFGTGGTYGYTF

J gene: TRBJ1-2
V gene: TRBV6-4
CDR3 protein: CASSVEPENYGYTF

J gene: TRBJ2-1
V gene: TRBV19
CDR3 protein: CASSILAGVNEQFF

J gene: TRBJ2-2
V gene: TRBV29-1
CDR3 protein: CSVGTSGTGELFF

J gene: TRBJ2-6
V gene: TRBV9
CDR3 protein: CASSDYRGIPSGANVLTF

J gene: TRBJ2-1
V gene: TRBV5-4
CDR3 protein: CASSFPTYYNEQFF

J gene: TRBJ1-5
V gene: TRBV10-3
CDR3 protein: CAISEYDRVNQPQHF

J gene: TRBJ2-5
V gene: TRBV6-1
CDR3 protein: CASSSLTEETQYF

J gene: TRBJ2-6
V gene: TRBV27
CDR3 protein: CASSLSMTVSGANVLTF

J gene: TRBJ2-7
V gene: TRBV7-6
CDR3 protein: CASSLAPLTDYEQYF

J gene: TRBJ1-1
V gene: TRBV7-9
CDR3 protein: CASRDRGNTEAFF

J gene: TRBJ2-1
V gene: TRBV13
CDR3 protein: CASSLVGDNEQFF

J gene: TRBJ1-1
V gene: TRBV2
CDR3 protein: CASMLGNTEAFF

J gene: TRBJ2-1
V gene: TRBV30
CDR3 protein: CAWSSPGTRAVWDEQFF

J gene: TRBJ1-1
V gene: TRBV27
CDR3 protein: CASSLFVGGGRSGTEAFF

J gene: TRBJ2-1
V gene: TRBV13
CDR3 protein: CASSQTSGNYNEQFF

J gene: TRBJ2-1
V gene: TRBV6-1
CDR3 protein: CASRNNEQFF

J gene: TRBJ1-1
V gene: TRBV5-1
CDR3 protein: CASSPGTEAFF

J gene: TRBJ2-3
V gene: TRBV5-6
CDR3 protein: CASSPGTIKDTQYF

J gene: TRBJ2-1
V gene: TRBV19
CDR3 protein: CASSILAGVNEQFF

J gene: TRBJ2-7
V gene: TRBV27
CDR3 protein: CASSLAGSSYEQYF

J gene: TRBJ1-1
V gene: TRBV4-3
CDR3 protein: CASSQWAEQAFF

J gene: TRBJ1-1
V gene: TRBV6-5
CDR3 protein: CASSYSTGFEAFF

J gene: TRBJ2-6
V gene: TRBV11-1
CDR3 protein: CASSLSGEFGANVLTF

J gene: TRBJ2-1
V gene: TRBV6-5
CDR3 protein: CASIPTSGKDNEQFF

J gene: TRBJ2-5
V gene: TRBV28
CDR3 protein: CATLRGGGETQYF

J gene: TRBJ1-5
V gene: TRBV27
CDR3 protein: CASSLSGSNQPQHF

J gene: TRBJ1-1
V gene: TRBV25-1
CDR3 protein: CASSESGTATEAFF

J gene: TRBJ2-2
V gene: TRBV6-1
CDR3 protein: CASSPGLAAGELFF